The rows below give T cell receptor beta chains drawn from one sample of a study of blood T cell repertoires in COVID-19. Sequencing was performed with immunoSEQ multiplex PCR; in TCRdb, only in-frame clones are kept and a portion is missing. Of more than 200,000 clones in the sample, roughly 86% are singletons; the top ten hold roughly 1.7%. The specimen was PBMCs or T cells enriched from blood (not recorded which). These receptors were taken from a woman between 45 and 60 years old who had recovered from COVID-19. Each CDR3 is given without its conserved first and last residue. Each record gives: CDR3 protein, V gene, D gene, J gene, clone size. D genes are given only for firm matches. Where a row states a size, it is once, few, many or the class of an expanded clone; other rows omit it.

ASSEARRWDRPNYGYT TRBV6-1 TRBD1 TRBJ1-2 NA
ASSSRRRRDLNSGANVLT TRBV5-1 NA TRBJ2-6 NA
ASSPTSGEFQETQY TRBV7-8 TRBD2 TRBJ2-5 NA
ASSLEGTGVGQPQH TRBV7-2 TRBD1 TRBJ1-5 few
ASSSNTANTEAF TRBV28 NA TRBJ1-1 few
AFSDRMNTEAF TRBV30 TRBD1 TRBJ1-1 NA
ASSVQGSTEAF TRBV12-3/TRBV12-4 NA TRBJ1-1 NA
ATSRGTGAGNTIY TRBV15 TRBD1 TRBJ1-3 NA
ASSADIYYGYT TRBV6-2/TRBV6-3 NA TRBJ1-2 NA
ASSLDRIQGSNQPQH TRBV11-3 NA TRBJ1-5 once
ASSPGLAGANEQF TRBV18 TRBD2 TRBJ2-1 NA
ASSEASTDTQY TRBV19 NA TRBJ2-3 NA
ASSAPGGDTQY TRBV19 TRBD2 TRBJ2-3 NA
ASSPGQRYYEQY TRBV5-1 NA TRBJ2-7 NA
ASSSTGTGGEQY TRBV11-2 TRBD2 TRBJ2-7 NA
ASRGGRNTEAF TRBV19 TRBD1 TRBJ1-1 NA
ASSLGRGLGTEAF TRBV27 TRBD1 TRBJ1-1 NA
ASRQRGAGGPLAGANVLT TRBV5-1 TRBD2 TRBJ2-6 NA
ASSFSKGGASNQPQH TRBV4-1 NA TRBJ1-5 NA
ATRGRESYEQY TRBV24-1 NA TRBJ2-7 NA
ASSSIGHPSYGYT TRBV5-1 NA TRBJ1-2 NA
ASSLSGGVQPQH TRBV5-6 NA TRBJ1-5 NA
ASSISAGMGTGELF TRBV11-3 TRBD2 TRBJ2-2 NA
ASSLGVSGSPLH TRBV5-8 NA TRBJ1-6 NA
ASSEGRETQY TRBV28 NA TRBJ2-5 NA
ASSPGTGGKGGANVLT TRBV11-3 TRBD1 TRBJ2-6 NA